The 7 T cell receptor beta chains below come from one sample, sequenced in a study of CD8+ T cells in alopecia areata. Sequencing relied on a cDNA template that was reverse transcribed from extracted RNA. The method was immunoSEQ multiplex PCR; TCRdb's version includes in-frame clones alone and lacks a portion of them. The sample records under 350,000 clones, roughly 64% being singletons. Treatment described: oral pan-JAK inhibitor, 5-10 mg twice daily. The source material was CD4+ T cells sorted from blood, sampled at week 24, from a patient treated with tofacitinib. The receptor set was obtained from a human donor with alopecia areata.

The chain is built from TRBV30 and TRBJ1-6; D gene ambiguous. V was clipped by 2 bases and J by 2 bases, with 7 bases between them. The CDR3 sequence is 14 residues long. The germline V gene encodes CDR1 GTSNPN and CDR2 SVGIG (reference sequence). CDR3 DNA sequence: TGTGCCTGGAGTAGTACAGCCTATAATTCACCCCTCCACTTT. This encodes CAWSSTAYNSPLHF.

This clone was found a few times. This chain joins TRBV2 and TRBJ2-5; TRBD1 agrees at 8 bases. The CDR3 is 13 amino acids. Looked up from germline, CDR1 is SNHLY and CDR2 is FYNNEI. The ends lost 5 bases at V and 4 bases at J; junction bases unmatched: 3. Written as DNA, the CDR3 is TGTGCCAGCAGTTATACAGGGGGAGAGACCCAGTACTTC. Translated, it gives CASSYTGGETQYF.

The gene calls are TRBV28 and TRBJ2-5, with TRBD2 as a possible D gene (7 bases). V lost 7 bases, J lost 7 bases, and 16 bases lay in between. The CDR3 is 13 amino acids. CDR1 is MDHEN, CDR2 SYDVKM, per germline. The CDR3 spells CASKGGGRGTQYF. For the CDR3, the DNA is TGTGCCAGCAAAGGGGGGGGCCGCGGGACCCAGTACTTC.

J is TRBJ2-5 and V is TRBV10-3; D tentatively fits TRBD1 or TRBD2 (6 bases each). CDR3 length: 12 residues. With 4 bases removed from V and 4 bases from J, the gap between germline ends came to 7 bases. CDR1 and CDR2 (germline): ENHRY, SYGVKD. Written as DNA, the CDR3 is TGTGCCATCAGTGCGGGGGCAGAGACCCAGTACTTC. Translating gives CAISAGAETQYF.

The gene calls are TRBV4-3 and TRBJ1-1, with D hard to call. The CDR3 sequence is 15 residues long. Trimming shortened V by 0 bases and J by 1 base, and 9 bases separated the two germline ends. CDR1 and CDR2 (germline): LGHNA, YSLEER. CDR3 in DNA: TGCGCCAGCAGCCAAGAGGTACGGACGAACACTGAAGCTTTCTTT. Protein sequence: CASSQEVRTNTEAFF.

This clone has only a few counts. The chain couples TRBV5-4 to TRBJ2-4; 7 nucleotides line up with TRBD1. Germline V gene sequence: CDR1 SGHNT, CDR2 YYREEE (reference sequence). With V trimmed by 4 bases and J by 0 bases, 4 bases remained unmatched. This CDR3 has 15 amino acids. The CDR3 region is CASSDDRVAKNIQYF. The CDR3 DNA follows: TGTGCCAGCAGCGATGACAGGGTAGCCAAAAACATTCAGTACTTC.

The CDR3 sequence is CASSVGPGHHYGYTF. For the CDR3, the DNA is TGTGCCAGCAGCGTAGGTCCGGGACACCACTATGGCTACACCTTC. The V and J genes are TRBV9 and TRBJ1-2; tentatively, D is TRBD1 (6 bases). The CDR3 is made up of 15 amino acids. The ends were cut back, 0 bases at V and 3 bases at J, with 12 bases in the middle. Germline lookup yields CDR1 SGDLS and CDR2 YYNGEE.